This T cell receptor (beta chain) was sequenced in a study of post-analysis software for immune sequencing data. TCR beta libraries were prepared from cDNA with unique molecular identifiers. Each CDR3 protein gets one entry after TCRdb re-called the PCR reads with MiXCR. Found here are under 650,000 distinct CDR3 sequences, roughly 40% of them singletons; the top ten hold under 2%. The TCR was taken from a girl aged 5 to 17 with multiple sclerosis. Sequencing was done on a sample of blood.

The CDR3 sequence is CAISGLGTGLSYEQYF. DNA for the CDR3: TGTGCCATCAGCGGTTTAGGGACAGGCCTCTCCTACGAGCAGTACTTC. The V call is TRBV10-3, the J call TRBJ2-7; TRBD1 matches at 8 bases. The CDR3 consists of 16 residues. The germline CDR1 and CDR2 sequences are ENHRY and SYGVKD. The V gene end was trimmed by 6 bases and the J gene end by 0 bases; junction bases not matched to a gene: 10.